This paragraph reports one T cell receptor beta chain. What it binds is not known. cDNA reverse transcribed from extracted RNA served as the sequencing template. Some clones are missing from TCRdb's copy, which holds only in-frame ones; the method was immunoSEQ multiplex PCR. The sample has roughly 35,000 clones, around 50% seen once. Per the germline V gene, CDR1 is SEHNR and CDR2 is FQNEAQ (reference sequence). The CDR3 is made up of 17 amino acids. V lost 5 bases to trimming and J lost 5 bases; unmatched junction nucleotides: 14. The data derive from a study of CD8+ T cells in alopecia areata. Obtained from alopecia areata patients were lesional scalp punch biopsies along with peripheral blood. Cell sorting was applied to PBMCs, and CD4+ and CD8+ T cells were collected. Broader study findings: Possibly as an HLA-related effect, TCR sharing across patients appeared less clear than in mice.

Sequencing used NKG2D-high CD8+ T cells sorted from blood. The chain has TRBV7-9 and TRBJ2-1; the match to TRBD2 covers 8 bases. The TCR sequence derives from a human donor with alopecia areata. CDR3 residues: CASSRKDGTRVHNEQFF. Here the CDR3 DNA reads TGTGCCAGCAGCCGTAAGGACGGGACTAGAGTCCACAATGAGCAGTTCTTC. The full variable domain, rest sourced from reference TRBV7-9 and TRBJ2-1, is DTGVSQNPRHKITKRGQNVTFRCDPISEHNRLYWYRQTLGQGPEFLTYFQNEAQLEKSRLLSDRFSAERPKGSFSTLEIQRTEQGDSAMYLCASSRKDGTRVHNEQFFGPGTRLTVL.